A selection of T cell receptor beta chains follows, all from one sample in a study of CD8 T cells in ankylosing spondylitis. TCRdb used MiXCR to reprocess the 5' RACE reads, holding one entry per CDR3 protein. In the table there are 150,000 to 250,000 distinct CDR3 sequences, around 13% of which are singletons. The sequenced material came from blood, either unsorted or a sorted T cell fraction (not recorded which). These TCRs come from a male donor with ankylosing spondylitis or in good health (not recorded which). CDR3s include the opening cysteine and the closing phenylalanine or tryptophan. Each record gives: clone size, V gene, J gene, D gene, CDR3 protein, CDR3 DNA. The D gene is left open where the match is weak. The size of a clone is reported for some rows only, either as once, few or many, or as a class for expanded clones.

size: .
V: TRBV27
J: TRBJ2-5
D: TRBD2
CDR3: CASSPSGTSEGKTQYF
DNA: TGTGCCAGCAGCCCAAGCGGGACTAGCGAGGGAAAGACCCAGTACTTC

size: .
V: TRBV9
J: TRBJ2-1
D: TRBD2
CDR3: CASSVDSGGANEQFF
DNA: TGTGCCAGCAGCGTAGATAGCGGGGGGGCTAATGAGCAGTTCTTC

size: .
V: TRBV4-1
J: TRBJ2-1
D: .
CDR3: CASSHAPLVVYNEQFF
DNA: TGCGCCAGCAGCCACGCCCCCCTAGTGGTCTACAATGAGCAGTTCTTC

size: few
V: TRBV14
J: TRBJ2-2
D: .
CDR3: CASSQVVNTGELFF
DNA: TGTGCCAGCAGCCAAGTGGTTAACACCGGGGAGCTGTTTTTT

size: .
V: TRBV6-1
J: TRBJ2-1
D: .
CDR3: CASSPWTSSSYNEQFF
DNA: TGTGCCAGCAGTCCTTGGACTTCCAGCTCCTACAATGAGCAGTTCTTC

size: .
V: TRBV5-1
J: TRBJ1-2
D: .
CDR3: CASSRTPTDNYGYTF
DNA: TGCGCCAGCAGCCGGACCCCGACAGATAACTATGGCTACACCTTC

size: few
V: TRBV12-3/TRBV12-4
J: TRBJ1-6
D: TRBD1
CDR3: CASSPGGDRGSPLHF
DNA: TGTGCCAGCAGTCCGGGTGGGGACAGGGGTTCACCCCTCCACTTT

size: few
V: TRBV5-1
J: TRBJ1-3
D: .
CDR3: CASSLGTGYDTIYF
DNA: TGCGCCAGCAGCTTGGGTACAGGGTATGACACCATATATTTT

size: .
V: TRBV20-1
J: TRBJ2-1
D: .
CDR3: CSATAPLRPEQFF
DNA: TGCAGTGCTACGGCACCATTACGGCCTGAGCAGTTCTTC

size: few
V: TRBV4-1
J: TRBJ2-2
D: .
CDR3: CASSLVPQTNTGELFF
DNA: TGCGCCAGCAGCCTTGTGCCGCAGACCAACACCGGGGAGCTGTTTTTT

size: .
V: TRBV7-9
J: TRBJ2-5
D: TRBD2
CDR3: CASSLGEYGTSFGETQYF
DNA: TGTGCCAGCAGCTTAGGGGAGTATGGGACTAGCTTCGGAGAGACCCAGTACTTC

size: .
V: TRBV19
J: TRBJ1-2
D: .
CDR3: CASNTRGFYGYTF
DNA: TGTGCCAGTAACACCCGGGGATTCTATGGCTACACCTTC

size: .
V: TRBV7-2
J: TRBJ1-2
D: .
CDR3: CASSLIGGNYCYTF
DNA: TGTGCCAGCAGCTTAATTGGGGGCAACTATTGCTACACCTTC

size: .
V: TRBV5-6
J: TRBJ2-1
D: .
CDR3: CASSLRAVGRDEQFF
DNA: TGTGCCAGCAGCTTGAGGGCAGTAGGTAGGGATGAGCAGTTCTTC

size: .
V: TRBV27
J: TRBJ2-2
D: .
CDR3: CASSLWAEEGELFF
DNA: TGTGCCAGCAGTTTGTGGGCCGAGGAGGGGGAGCTGTTTTTT

size: few
V: TRBV20-1
J: TRBJ1-3
D: .
CDR3: CSARDTGPSGNTIYF
DNA: TGCAGTGCTAGAGATACGGGTCCCTCTGGAAACACCATATATTTT

size: many
V: TRBV5-1
J: TRBJ2-4
D: .
CDR3: CASSPLGASRLAKNIQYF
DNA: TGCGCCAGCAGCCCTCTCGGGGCTAGTCGTTTAGCCAAAAACATTCAGTACTTC

size: many
V: TRBV13
J: TRBJ2-7
D: .
CDR3: CASSSPYEQYF
DNA: TGTGCCAGCAGCTCGCCGTACGAGCAGTACTTC

size: many
V: TRBV2
J: TRBJ2-1
D: TRBD2
CDR3: CASSEDRGGYNEQFF
DNA: TGTGCCAGCAGTGAAGACCGGGGGGGATACAATGAGCAGTTCTTC

size: few
V: TRBV4-1
J: TRBJ1-2
D: TRBD1
CDR3: CASSQVGQGMNGYTF
DNA: TGCGCCAGCAGCCAAGTGGGACAGGGTATGAATGGCTACACCTTC

size: few
V: TRBV10-1
J: TRBJ2-2
D: TRBD2
CDR3: CASSEDRRGAGTNTGELFF
DNA: TGCGCCAGCAGTGAAGATCGGCGGGGGGCGGGTACGAACACCGGGGAGCTGTTTTTT

size: .
V: TRBV5-6
J: TRBJ2-5
D: .
CDR3: CASSYGVTPGETQYF
DNA: TGTGCCAGCAGCTACGGGGTTACTCCAGGAGAGACCCAGTACTTC

size: .
V: TRBV5-6
J: TRBJ1-2
D: .
CDR3: CASSLVRALNYGYTF
DNA: TGTGCCAGCAGCCTGGTGAGGGCACTAAACTATGGCTACACCTTC

size: .
V: TRBV12-3/TRBV12-4
J: TRBJ2-7
D: TRBD1
CDR3: CASSSPGTGAYEQYF
DNA: TGTGCCAGCAGCTCCCCCGGGACAGGCGCCTACGAGCAGTACTTC

size: .
V: TRBV14
J: TRBJ2-2
D: .
CDR3: CASSQEIGRGTGELFF
DNA: TGTGCCAGCAGCCAAGAGATAGGGAGAGGCACCGGGGAGCTGTTTTTT

size: .
V: TRBV14
J: TRBJ2-7
D: .
CDR3: CASSQDFIYEQYF
DNA: TGTGCCAGCAGCCAAGATTTTATCTACGAGCAGTACTTC

size: few
V: TRBV5-1
J: TRBJ2-1
D: .
CDR3: CASSLEHANEQFF
DNA: TGCGCCAGCAGCTTGGAACATGCCAATGAGCAGTTCTTC

size: .
V: TRBV6-1
J: TRBJ2-1
D: TRBD2
CDR3: CASSKTFGTTYYNEQFF
DNA: TGTGCCAGCAGTAAAACTTTCGGGACTACCTATTACAATGAGCAGTTCTTC

size: many
V: TRBV29-1
J: TRBJ2-7
D: .
CDR3: CSVENGVGQYF
DNA: TGCAGCGTTGAAAACGGGGTGGGGCAGTACTTC

size: few
V: TRBV6-6
J: TRBJ1-6
D: .
CDR3: CASRGATNSPLHF
DNA: TGTGCCAGCAGGGGCGCGACGAATTCACCCCTCCACTTT

size: .
V: TRBV12-3/TRBV12-4
J: TRBJ1-2
D: TRBD1
CDR3: CASSPLTGSYGYTF
DNA: TGTGCCAGCAGTCCCCTGACAGGGTCCTATGGCTACACCTTC

size: few
V: TRBV6-5
J: TRBJ1-2
D: .
CDR3: CASSYSSGHLDGYTF
DNA: TGTGCCAGCAGTTACTCATCGGGACACCTTGATGGCTACACCTTC

size: .
V: TRBV11-1
J: TRBJ2-1
D: .
CDR3: CASSLKWEGSNEQFF
DNA: TGTGCCAGCAGCTTAAAATGGGAAGGGAGCAATGAGCAGTTCTTC

size: .
V: TRBV5-1
J: TRBJ2-2
D: TRBD1
CDR3: CASTGDSGELFF
DNA: TGCGCCAGTACAGGGGATAGCGGGGAGCTGTTTTTT

size: .
V: TRBV29-1
J: TRBJ2-4
D: .
CDR3: CSVVGLRENIQYF
DNA: TGCAGCGTAGTGGGTCTCAGGGAAAACATTCAGTACTTC

size: few
V: TRBV6-1
J: TRBJ2-1
D: .
CDR3: CASASLGGSGEQFF
DNA: TGTGCCAGCGCCTCTCTCGGGGGATCAGGAGAGCAGTTCTTC

size: few
V: TRBV27
J: TRBJ2-7
D: .
CDR3: CASSFLNPYEQYF
DNA: TGTGCCAGCAGTTTTCTCAATCCCTACGAGCAGTACTTC

size: .
V: TRBV3-1
J: TRBJ2-5
D: TRBD1
CDR3: CASLGDREETQYF
DNA: TGTGCCAGCCTGGGGGACAGAGAAGAGACCCAGTACTTC

size: .
V: TRBV6-5
J: TRBJ2-3
D: .
CDR3: CASSTRRKGTDTQYF
DNA: TGTGCCAGCAGTACTCGAAGAAAAGGCACAGATACGCAGTATTTT

size: .
V: TRBV4-2
J: TRBJ1-1
D: .
CDR3: CASSQGVLEAFF
DNA: TGTGCCAGCAGCCAAGGAGTTCTTGAGGCTTTCTTT

size: few
V: TRBV6-1
J: TRBJ2-7
D: .
CDR3: CASGRFTGPYEQYF
DNA: TGTGCCAGCGGTAGGTTCACGGGCCCCTACGAGCAGTACTTC

size: .
V: TRBV7-6
J: TRBJ2-1
D: .
CDR3: CASSLGGPNEQFF
DNA: TGTGCCAGCAGCTTAGGAGGTCCGAATGAGCAGTTCTTC

size: .
V: TRBV10-1
J: TRBJ2-1
D: .
CDR3: CASSEITRWGAYNEQFF
DNA: TGCGCCAGCAGTGAGATTACGCGTTGGGGAGCCTACAATGAGCAGTTCTTC

size: .
V: TRBV20-1
J: TRBJ2-5
D: .
CDR3: CSARVGLTDEWGETQYF
DNA: TGCAGTGCTAGAGTAGGATTAACAGACGAATGGGGAGAGACCCAGTACTTC